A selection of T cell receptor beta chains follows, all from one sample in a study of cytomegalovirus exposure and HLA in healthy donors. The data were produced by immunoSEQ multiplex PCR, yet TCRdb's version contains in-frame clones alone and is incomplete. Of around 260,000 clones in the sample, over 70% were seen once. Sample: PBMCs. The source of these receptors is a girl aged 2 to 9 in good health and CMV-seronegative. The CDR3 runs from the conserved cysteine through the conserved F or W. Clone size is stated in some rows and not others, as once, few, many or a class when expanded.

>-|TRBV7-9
CASSQTGNYGYTF
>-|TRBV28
CASGLNLYQPQHF
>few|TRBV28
CASSLGGPRETQYF
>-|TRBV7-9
CSSSAPAGGITYEQYF
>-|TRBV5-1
CASSLGDRRNNEQFF
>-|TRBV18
CASSPTFEAGASRSRYF
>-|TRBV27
CASSFNRAAYEQYF
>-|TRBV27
CASSSGGFKVGTEAFF
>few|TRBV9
CASSVAGTEGNTIYF
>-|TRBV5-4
CASSLGGNSYEQYF
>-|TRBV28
CASSPPGQSPYEQYF
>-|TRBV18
CASSFEESGNTIYF
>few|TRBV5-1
CASSLMYGTAFYGYTF
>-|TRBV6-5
CASSYSLNSNQPQHF
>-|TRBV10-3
CAISEPDRDGYTF
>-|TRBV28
CASSSGQGQETQYF
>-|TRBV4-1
CASSHPTRDRANEQFF
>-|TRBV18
CASSPGTSGGYEQYF
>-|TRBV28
CASSARQGPYSPLHF
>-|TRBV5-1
CASSDGQSVYEKLFF
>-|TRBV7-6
CASSLARGQPQHF
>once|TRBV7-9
CASSLARGGWEQFF
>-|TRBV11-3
CASSLNAPFKVPGANVLTF
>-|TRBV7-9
CASSFPSGRTETQYF
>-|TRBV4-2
CASSHALAGITDTQYF
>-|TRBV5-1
CASRRGGTGEETQYF
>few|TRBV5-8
CASSGGRVARETQYF
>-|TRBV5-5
CASSPGQVLQETQYF
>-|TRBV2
CASSEGRPSGGYEQYF
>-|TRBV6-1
CASSPQETVYTEQFF
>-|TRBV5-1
CASSLAGRQDSGNTIYF
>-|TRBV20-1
CSYRGNYGYTF
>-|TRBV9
CASSRFRDSYEQYF
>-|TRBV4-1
CANSQDSQLPYYGYTF
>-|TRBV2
CASSEEAGGYNEQFF
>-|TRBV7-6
CASSANPMGGSRYEQYF
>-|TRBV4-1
CASSPRGQGYEQYF
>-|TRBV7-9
CASSRVVTGGGTQYF
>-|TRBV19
CASSWTTGDSPLHF
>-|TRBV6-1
CASVRGYSTDTQYF
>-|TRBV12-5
CASGLGLASSTDTQYF
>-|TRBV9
CASSVEGQGMITGELFF
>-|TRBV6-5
CASSYSDGTGELFF
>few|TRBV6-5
CASSASGGAIGYTF
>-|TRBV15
CATSRDLAGEQFF
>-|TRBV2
CASSLDTGELFF
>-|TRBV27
CASSLLRGSSYNEQFF
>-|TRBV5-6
CASSLVSSNEQFF